This entry is about one T cell receptor (beta chain). This record belongs to a study of blood T cell repertoires in COVID-19. Participant ages covered roughly 18 to 89 years across approximately 25 US areas. Clinical histories supplied by participants themselves formed the basis of cohort assignment. Data came from immunoSEQ multiplex PCR; TCRdb stores just in-frame clones and leaves some out. The table shows 400,000 or so clones, with around 87% occurring only once. The CDR3 contains 14 residues. The V gene end was trimmed by 4 bases and the J gene end by 3 bases; junction bases not matched to a gene: 4. Germline loops: CDR1 SGHDN, CDR2 FVKESK.

Input material: PBMCs or T cells enriched from blood (not recorded which). The rearrangement links TRBV14 to TRBJ1-1; 8 bases fit TRBD1. This TCR was sampled from a man younger than 40 who had recovered from COVID-19. The CDR3 DNA is TGTGCCAGCAGCCTCGGACAGGGTTACACTGAAGCTTTCTTT. The encoded protein is CASSLGQGYTEAFF.